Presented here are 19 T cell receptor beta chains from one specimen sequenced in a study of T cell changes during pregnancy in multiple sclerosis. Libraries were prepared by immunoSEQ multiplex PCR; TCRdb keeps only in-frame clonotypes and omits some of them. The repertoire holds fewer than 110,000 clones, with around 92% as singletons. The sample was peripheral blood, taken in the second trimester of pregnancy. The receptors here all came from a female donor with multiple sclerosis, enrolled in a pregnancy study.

The chain's CDR3 is CASSQRDRGHQPQHF. DNA of the CDR3: TGTGCCAGCAGCCAACGGGACAGGGGCCATCAGCCCCAGCATTTT. This rearrangement joins TRBV7-8 to TRBJ1-5, with 10 nucleotides matching TRBD1. After removal of 5 bases from V and 5 bases from J, the junction contained 6 bases not matched to a gene. This CDR3 has 15 amino acids. Germline CDR1 reads SGHVS; CDR2 reads FQNEAQ.

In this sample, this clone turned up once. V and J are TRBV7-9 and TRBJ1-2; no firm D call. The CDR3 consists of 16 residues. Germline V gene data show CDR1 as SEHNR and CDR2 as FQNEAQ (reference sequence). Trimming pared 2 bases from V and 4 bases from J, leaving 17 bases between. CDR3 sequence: CASSLIPLGDSYGYTF. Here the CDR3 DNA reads TGTGCCAGCAGCTTAATTCCCCTAGGAGATTCCTATGGCTACACCTTC.

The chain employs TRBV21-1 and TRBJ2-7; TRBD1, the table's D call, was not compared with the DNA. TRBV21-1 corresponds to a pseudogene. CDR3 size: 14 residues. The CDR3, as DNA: TGTGCCAGCAGCAAAGATCCAGGTTTCTACGAGCAGTACTTC. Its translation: CASSKDPGFYEQYF.

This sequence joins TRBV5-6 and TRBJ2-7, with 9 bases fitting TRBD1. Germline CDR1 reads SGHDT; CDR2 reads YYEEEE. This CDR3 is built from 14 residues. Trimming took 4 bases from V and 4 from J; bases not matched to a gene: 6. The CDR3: CASSAGTGRYEQYF. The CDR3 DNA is TGTGCCAGCAGCGCGGGGACAGGGAGATACGAGCAGTACTTC.

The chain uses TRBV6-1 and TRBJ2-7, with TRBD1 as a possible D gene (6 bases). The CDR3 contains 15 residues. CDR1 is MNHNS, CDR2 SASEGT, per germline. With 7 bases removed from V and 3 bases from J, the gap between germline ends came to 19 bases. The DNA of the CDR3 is TGTGCCAGCAATCCACAGGGAAGATTCGGCTACGAGCAGTACTTC. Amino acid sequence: CASNPQGRFGYEQYF.

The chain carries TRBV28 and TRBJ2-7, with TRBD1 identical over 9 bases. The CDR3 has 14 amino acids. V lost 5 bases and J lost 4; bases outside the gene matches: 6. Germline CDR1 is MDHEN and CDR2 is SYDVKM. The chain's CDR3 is CASSIGGQGYEQYF. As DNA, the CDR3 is TGTGCCAGCAGTATAGGGGGACAGGGATACGAGCAGTACTTC.

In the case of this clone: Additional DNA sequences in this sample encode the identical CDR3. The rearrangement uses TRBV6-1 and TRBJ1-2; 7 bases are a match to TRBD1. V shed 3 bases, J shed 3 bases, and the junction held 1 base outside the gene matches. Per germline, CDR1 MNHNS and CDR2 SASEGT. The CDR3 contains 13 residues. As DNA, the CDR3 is TGTGCCAGCAGTGAGGGACAGCACTATGGCTACACCTTC. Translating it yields CASSEGQHYGYTF.

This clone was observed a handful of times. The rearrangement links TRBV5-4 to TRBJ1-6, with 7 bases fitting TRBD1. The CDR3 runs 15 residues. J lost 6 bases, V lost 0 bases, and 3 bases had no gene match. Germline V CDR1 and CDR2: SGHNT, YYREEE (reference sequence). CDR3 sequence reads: CASSLAGDSNSPLHF. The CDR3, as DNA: TGTGCCAGCAGCTTGGCGGGGGACAGTAATTCACCCCTCCACTTT.

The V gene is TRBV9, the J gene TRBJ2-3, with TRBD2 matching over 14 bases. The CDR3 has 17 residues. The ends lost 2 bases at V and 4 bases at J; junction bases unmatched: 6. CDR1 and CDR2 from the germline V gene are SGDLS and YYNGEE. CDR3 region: CASSVSGLAGVADTQYF. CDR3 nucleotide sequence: TGTGCCAGCAGCGTCTCGGGACTAGCGGGAGTGGCAGATACGCAGTATTTT.

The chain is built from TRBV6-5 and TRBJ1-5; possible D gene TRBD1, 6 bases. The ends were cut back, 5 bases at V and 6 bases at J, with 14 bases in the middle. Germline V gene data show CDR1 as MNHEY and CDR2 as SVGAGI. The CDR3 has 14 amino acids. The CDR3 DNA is TGTGCCAGCAGTGTCGGACAGTCAGGTCAGCCCCAGCATTTT. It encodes CASSVGQSGQPQHF.

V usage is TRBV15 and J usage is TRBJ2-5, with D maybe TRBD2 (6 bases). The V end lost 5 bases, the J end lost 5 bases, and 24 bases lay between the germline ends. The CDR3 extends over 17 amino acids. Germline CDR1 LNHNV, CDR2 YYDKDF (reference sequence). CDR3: CATSARSPRGPAETQYF. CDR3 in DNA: TGTGCCACCAGCGCCAGAAGCCCGCGGGGCCCCGCGGAGACCCAGTACTTC.

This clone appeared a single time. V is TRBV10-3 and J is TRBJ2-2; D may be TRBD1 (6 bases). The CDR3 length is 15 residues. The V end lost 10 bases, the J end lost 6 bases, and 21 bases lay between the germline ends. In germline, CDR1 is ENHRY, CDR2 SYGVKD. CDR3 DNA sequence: TGTGCCACAAACTACGATACAGGGTTGGCCGGGGAGCTGTTTTTT. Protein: CATNYDTGLAGELFF.

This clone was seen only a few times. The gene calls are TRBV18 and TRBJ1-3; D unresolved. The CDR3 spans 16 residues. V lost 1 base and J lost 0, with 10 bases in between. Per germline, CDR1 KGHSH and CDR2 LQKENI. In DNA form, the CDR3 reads TGTGCCAGCTCACCACTCCAGGCGATCTCTGGAAACACCATATATTTT. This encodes CASSPLQAISGNTIYF.

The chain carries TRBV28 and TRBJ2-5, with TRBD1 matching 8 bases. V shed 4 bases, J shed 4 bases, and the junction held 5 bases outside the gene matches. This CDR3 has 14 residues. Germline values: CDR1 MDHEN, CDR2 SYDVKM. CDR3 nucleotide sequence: TGTGCCAGCAGTTCAGGGGGCAGCCCAGAGACCCAGTACTTC. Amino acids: CASSSGGSPETQYF.

The CDR3 sequence: CASSQDEPGQGLVPQETQYF. CDR3 DNA: TGCGCCAGCAGCCAAGATGAACCCGGACAGGGTCTCGTTCCTCAAGAGACCCAGTACTTC. The chain carries TRBV4-1 and TRBJ2-5, with 8 nucleotides matching TRBD1. Germline trimming cut 0 bases from V and 2 bases from J; bases unmatched to any gene: 17. Germline V CDR1 and CDR2: MGHRA, YSYEKL. The CDR3 contains 20 residues.

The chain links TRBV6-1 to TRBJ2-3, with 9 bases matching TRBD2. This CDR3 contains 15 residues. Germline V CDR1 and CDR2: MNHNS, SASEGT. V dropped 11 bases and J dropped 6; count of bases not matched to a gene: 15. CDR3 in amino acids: CAGGPLAGATDTQYF. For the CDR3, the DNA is TGTGCCGGGGGCCCTTTAGCGGGGGCCACTGATACGCAGTATTTT.

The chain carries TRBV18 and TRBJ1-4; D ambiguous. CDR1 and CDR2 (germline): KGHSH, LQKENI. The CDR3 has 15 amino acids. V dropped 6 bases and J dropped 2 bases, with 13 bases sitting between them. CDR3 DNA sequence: TGTGCCAGCTCGCCGGAGAGGGCGACTAATGAAAAACTGTTTTTT. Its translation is CASSPERATNEKLFF.

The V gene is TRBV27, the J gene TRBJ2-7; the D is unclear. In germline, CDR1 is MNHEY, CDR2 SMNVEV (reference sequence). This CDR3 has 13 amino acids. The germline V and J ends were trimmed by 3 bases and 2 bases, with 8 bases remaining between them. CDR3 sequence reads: CASSLGRTYEQYF. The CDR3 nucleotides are TGTGCCAGCAGTTTGGGCAGGACCTACGAGCAGTACTTC.

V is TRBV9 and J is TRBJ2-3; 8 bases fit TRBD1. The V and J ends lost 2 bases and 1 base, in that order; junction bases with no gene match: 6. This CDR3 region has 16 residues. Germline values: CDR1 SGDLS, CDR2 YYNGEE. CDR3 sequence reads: CASSVRQGWGTDTQYF. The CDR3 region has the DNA TGTGCCAGCAGCGTCCGACAGGGGTGGGGCACAGATACGCAGTATTTT.